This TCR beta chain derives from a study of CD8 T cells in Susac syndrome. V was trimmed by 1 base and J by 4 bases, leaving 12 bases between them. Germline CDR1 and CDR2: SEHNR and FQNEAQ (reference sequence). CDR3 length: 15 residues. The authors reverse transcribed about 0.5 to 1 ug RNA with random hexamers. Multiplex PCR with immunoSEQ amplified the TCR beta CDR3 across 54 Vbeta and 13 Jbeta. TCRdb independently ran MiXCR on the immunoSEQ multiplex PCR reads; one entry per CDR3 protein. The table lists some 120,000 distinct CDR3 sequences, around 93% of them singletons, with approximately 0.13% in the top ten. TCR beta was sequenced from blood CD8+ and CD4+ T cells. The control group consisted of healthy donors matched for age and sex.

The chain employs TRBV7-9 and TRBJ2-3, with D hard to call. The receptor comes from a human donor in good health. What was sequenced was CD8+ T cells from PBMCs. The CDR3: CASSLEWAQPDTQYF. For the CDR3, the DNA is TGTGCCAGCAGCTTAGAGTGGGCGCAGCCAGATACGCAGTATTTT.